Reported below is one T cell receptor (beta chain). Its antigen is currently unknown. Trimming pared 8 bases from V and 7 bases from J, leaving 13 bases between. Germline V CDR1 and CDR2: WNHNN, SYGVQD (reference sequence). The CDR3 contains 12 residues. The data derive from a study of T cell responses to AZD1222 COVID-19 vaccine. Study-wide results and limits: Clonal diversity may have been underestimated in mostly white British donors.

Profiled with immunoSEQ multiplex PCR; TCRdb holds only in-frame clones, not every one. Here the sample spans roughly 160,000 clones, around nine tenths being singletons. The TCR originated in an adult who received the AZD1222 COVID-19 vaccine. The sequencing used peripheral blood, collected 28 days after the second AZD1222 dose. The rearrangement joins TRBV10-1 to TRBJ2-3; a weak D match, TRBD1 (6 bases). Written as DNA, the CDR3 is TGCGCCAGCCTCAAACAGGGACATACGCAGTATTTT. It encodes CASLKQGHTQYF.